The TCR beta chain under discussion was sequenced for a study of post-analysis software for immune sequencing data (dated by TCRdb to the mid-2010s). For the study in its entirety: Recorded disease courses included relapsing-remitting, secondary progressive and progressive-relapsing multiple sclerosis, with some patients lacking subtype annotation. The patient repertoires were set against under 12 previously published healthy control repertoires from donors whose ages ranged from roughly 6 to 27 years. A subset of samples was prepared in parallel using single-end sample barcoding, then pooled and co-amplified after Illumina adapter ligation. Summary of the overall study and its limitations: Significantly higher frequencies in patients than in controls were found for several TRBV segments, including TRBV5-6, TRBV5-1 and TRBV20-1. Strong co-clustering of samples prepared in the same batch was shown by direct clustering with F measure, prompting a batch-effect correction. Multiple sclerosis patients had significantly lower normalized Chao1 diversity than controls, a result that suggests substantial peripheral T-cell clonal expansion. The multiple sclerosis patient group was slightly younger than the control group.

This clonotype has more than one count but fewer than ten. Its target antigen remains unknown. It has no much larger one-base neighbor in the sample; base qualities were not kept. Between the V and J ends, shortened by 2 bases and 8 bases respectively, the junction contains 11 bases. The CDR3 goes from the cysteine to the phenylalanine over 14 residues. The kept DNA is CDR3 alone, 42 bases in frame from the first base. The germline V gene sets CDR1 to SGHRS and CDR2 to YFSETQ. Library construction relied on PCR. TCRdb shows the sequencer as Illumina HiSeq 2500. To reduce PCR and sequencing biases, unique molecular identifiers were built into the TCR beta cDNA libraries. Per 1 to 10 million input T cells, some 500,000 cDNA molecules were obtained, such that each molecule approximated one T cell. The patient libraries were prepared and sequenced with the same protocol used for the earlier healthy control dataset. Samples belonging to the same batch were prepared together, multiplexed and sequenced on a shared HiSeq lane. As for the authors' bioinformatics: MIGEC was used to process the raw barcoded reads, and molecular identifier groups with only a single read were discarded before consensus assembly and CDR3 extraction. VDJtools was used for post-analysis of the clonotype tables, with diversity normalized by down-sampling every dataset to the smallest sample size. In repertoire overlap clustering, CDR3 amino acid sequences, but not nucleotide sequences, were matched to correct batch-related cross-sample contamination. TCRdb reprocessing: public reads trimmed at Q25 with fastp, clones called with MiXCR, in-frame beta chains kept. Each CDR3 protein appears once, grouped with its most common genes and DNA. These V and J calls are TCRdb output, not the study's own analysis. The sample profile shows some 690,000 distinct CDR3 sequences; 25% to 30% of them were found once. About 0.5% of the sample is in the top ten clones.

To demonstrate the VDJtools post-analysis software, the study profiled TCR beta repertoires from the peripheral blood of some 13 young patients with multiple sclerosis. Multiple sclerosis patients were children and adolescents aged about 6 to 15 years. The chain joins TRBV5-1 to TRBJ1-6; no D gene is confidently identified. This TCR came from a girl between 10 and 17 years old with multiple sclerosis. Sequencing was done on a sample of blood. CDR3 loop: CASSLWGNDSPLHF. The DNA is TGCGCCAGCAGCTTATGGGGAAACGATTCACCCCTCCACTTT.